This T cell receptor (beta chain) stems from a study of CD8 T cells in Susac syndrome. RNA totalling roughly 0.5 to 1 ug underwent reverse transcription with random hexamers. TCRdb ran MiXCR on the immunoSEQ multiplex PCR reads and lists one entry per CDR3 protein. The sample lists roughly 120,000 distinct CDR3 sequences, about 96% seen once, with 0.075% to 0.1% in the top ten. V was clipped by 6 bases and J by 6 bases, with 18 bases between them. This CDR3 has 14 residues. Looked up from germline, CDR1 is MNHEY and CDR2 is SMNVEV (reference sequence). Sequencing of TCR beta, carried out with a high-throughput approach, was applied to CD8+ and CD4+ T cells from the blood. Negative isolation yielded CD4+ and CD8+ T cells, and FACS enriched TEMRA cells. Study-level results: Only a relatively small number of individuals were included in the TCR sequencing and HLA analysis.

Concerning this clonotype: The antigen remains unidentified.

The origin of this receptor is a human donor in good health. This chain uses TRBV27 with TRBJ2-7, with D perhaps matching TRBD1 or TRBD2 (6 bases each). The material sequenced was CD4+ T cells from PBMCs. This CDR3 is CASRRGQRLAEQYF. The CDR3 coding sequence is TGTGCCAGCAGGCGGGGACAAAGGCTTGCCGAGCAGTACTTC.